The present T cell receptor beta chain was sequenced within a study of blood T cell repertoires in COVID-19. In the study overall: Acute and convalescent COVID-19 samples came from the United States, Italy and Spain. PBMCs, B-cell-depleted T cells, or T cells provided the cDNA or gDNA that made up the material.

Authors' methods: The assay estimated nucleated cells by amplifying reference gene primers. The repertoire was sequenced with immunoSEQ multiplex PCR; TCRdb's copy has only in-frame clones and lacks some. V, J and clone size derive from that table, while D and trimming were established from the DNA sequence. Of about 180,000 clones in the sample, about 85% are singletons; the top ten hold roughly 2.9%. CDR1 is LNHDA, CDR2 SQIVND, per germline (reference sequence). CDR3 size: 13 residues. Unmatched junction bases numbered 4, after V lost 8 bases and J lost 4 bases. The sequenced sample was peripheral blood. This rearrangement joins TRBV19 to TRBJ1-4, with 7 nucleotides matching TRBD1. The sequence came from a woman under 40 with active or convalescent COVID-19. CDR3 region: CASRDRLNEKLFF. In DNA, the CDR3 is TGTGCCAGTCGGGACAGACTTAATGAAAAACTGTTTTTT.